The TCR beta chain under discussion was sequenced for a study of blood T cell repertoires in COVID-19. Study-level background: From the United States, Italy and Spain came samples of acute and convalescent COVID-19. PBMCs, B-cell-depleted T cells, or T cells were the source of the cDNA or gDNA that made up the material.

Original analysis: Nucleated cell counts were estimated from reference gene primer amplification. TCRdb keeps only in-frame clones here, not all; method: immunoSEQ multiplex PCR. V and J calls and clone size come straight from that table; D and trimming were deduced from the DNA. The table has roughly 230,000 clones, 75% to 90% seen once; the top ten hold 4% to 5%. CDR1 and CDR2 from the germline V gene are MNHNY and SVGAGI (reference sequence). The CDR3 runs to 15 residues. V shed 2 bases and J shed 0 bases, with 7 bases lying between them. This chain joins TRBV6-6 and TRBJ2-2, with D possibly matching TRBD2 (5 bases). This TCR came from a woman aged 40-49 years who had recovered from COVID-19. The sequenced material came from peripheral blood. The CDR3 loop is CASSYGGSNTGELFF. The CDR3 bases are TGTGCCAGCAGTTACGGCGGGTCGAACACCGGGGAGCTGTTTTTT.